The rows below give T cell receptor beta chains drawn from one sample of a study of blood T cell repertoires in COVID-19. The method was immunoSEQ multiplex PCR; TCRdb's version includes in-frame clones alone and lacks a portion of them. The table lists 150,000 to 200,000 clones, around 81% of them singletons. The sequencing input was peripheral blood. Source of these receptors: a woman between 40 and 55 years old with COVID-19, enrolled during active disease. CDR3s include the opening cysteine and the closing phenylalanine or tryptophan. The order of the fields is J gene, V gene, D gene, clone size, CDR3 DNA, CDR3 protein. A D gene is named only where the DNA matches it firmly. Some rows have no size entry. The others give once, few or many, or a class for an expanded clone.

>TRBJ1-2|TRBV6-6|.|once
TGTGCGACCAGTGACGGGGTTAACTATGGCTACACCTTC
CATSDGVNYGYTF
>TRBJ2-1|TRBV3-1/TRBV3-2|TRBD2|.
TGTGCCAGCAGCCAAGGATTTCTAGCGGGGGGTGATGGCCATGAGCAGTTCTTC
CASSQGFLAGGDGHEQFF
>TRBJ1-1|TRBV4-1|TRBD1|once
TGCGCCAGCACGCAGGGGGGCACTGAAGCTTTCTTT
CASTQGGTEAFF
>TRBJ2-5|TRBV3-1/TRBV3-2|.|.
TGTGCCAGCAGCCGATCCGGGAAGCAAGAGACCCAGTACTTC
CASSRSGKQETQYF
>TRBJ1-1|TRBV14|.|.
TGTGCCAGCAGCCAAGTTGGGAGGGTGCCCACTGAAGCTTTCTTT
CASSQVGRVPTEAFF
>TRBJ1-4|TRBV7-2|TRBD1|few
TGTGCCAGCAGCTTTCAGGGGGCACCGTCTGAAAAACTGTTTTTT
CASSFQGAPSEKLFF
>TRBJ2-5|TRBV7-9|TRBD2|once
TGTGCCAGCAGACCGAATGGCGGGAGGAATCAAGAGACCCAGTACTTC
CASRPNGGRNQETQYF
>TRBJ1-2|TRBV6-5|.|.
TGTGCCAGCAGGCCTTACAGGGACGACTATGGCTACACCTTC
CASRPYRDDYGYTF
>TRBJ2-2|TRBV5-1|.|.
TGCGCCAGCAGCTTGGCCAGATCCGGGGAGCTGTTTTTT
CASSLARSGELFF
>TRBJ2-1|TRBV10-2|TRBD2|.
TGCGCCAGCTCTAGCGGGAGCTCCTACAATGAGCAGTTCTTC
CASSSGSSYNEQFF
>TRBJ2-7|TRBV3-1/TRBV3-2|.|.
TGTGCCAGCAGCCAAGGAGTCTACGAGCAGTACTTC
CASSQGVYEQYF
>TRBJ2-2|TRBV9|.|.
TGTGCCAGCAGCGTAGCTAGCCCTGGGGAGCTGTTTTTT
CASSVASPGELFF
>TRBJ1-5|TRBV6-1|TRBD1|.
TGTGCCAGCAGCTTGGGACAGGTTAGCAATCAGCCCCAGCATTTT
CASSLGQVSNQPQHF
>TRBJ1-3|TRBV2|.|.
TGTGCCAGCAGTGAATTGGGGGGCTCTGGAAACACCATATATTTT
CASSELGGSGNTIYF
>TRBJ2-3|TRBV3-1/TRBV3-2|TRBD2|.
TGTGCCAGCAGCCAAGAGACTAGCGGGAGTCGAAATACGCAGTATTTT
CASSQETSGSRNTQYF
>TRBJ1-2|TRBV24-1|.|.
TGTGCCACCAGTGATGCAGGGAGGAACGCTGGCTACACCTTC
CATSDAGRNAGYTF
>TRBJ1-6|TRBV7-3|.|.
TGTGCCAGCAGCTTTGACTGGAGTTCACCCCTCCACTTT
CASSFDWSSPLHF
>TRBJ2-7|TRBV6-5|.|.
TGTGCCAGCAGTTACCCCTTTACATACGAGCAGTACTTC
CASSYPFTYEQYF
>TRBJ2-5|TRBV19|TRBD1|.
TGTGCCAGTAGTATATCCCAGGGGACAGGGGCTGTTGAGAGAGAGACCCAGTACTTC
CASSISQGTGAVERETQYF
>TRBJ1-1|TRBV10-2|.|few
TGCGCCAGCCGGGAGGGAAACACTGAAGCTTTCTTT
CASREGNTEAFF
>TRBJ2-5|TRBV9|TRBD2|.
TGTGCCAGCAGCGTAGGGAGGCGGGAGTGGGGAGAGACCCAGTACTTC
CASSVGRREWGETQYF
>TRBJ2-1|TRBV11-3|.|.
TGTGCCAGCAGCCCTAGGAGCCGCTCCTACAATGAGCAGTTCTTC
CASSPRSRSYNEQFF